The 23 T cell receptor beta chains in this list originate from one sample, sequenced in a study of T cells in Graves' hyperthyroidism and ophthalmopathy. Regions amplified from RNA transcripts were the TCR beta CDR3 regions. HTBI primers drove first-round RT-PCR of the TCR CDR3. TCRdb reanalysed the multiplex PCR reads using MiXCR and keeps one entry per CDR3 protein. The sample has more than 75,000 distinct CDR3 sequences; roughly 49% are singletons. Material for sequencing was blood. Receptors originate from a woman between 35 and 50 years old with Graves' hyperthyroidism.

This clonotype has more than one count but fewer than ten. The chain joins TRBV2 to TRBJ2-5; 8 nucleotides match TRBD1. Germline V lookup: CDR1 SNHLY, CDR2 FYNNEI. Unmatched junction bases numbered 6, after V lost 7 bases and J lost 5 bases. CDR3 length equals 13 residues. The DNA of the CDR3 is TGTGCCAGCACCCTCGACAGGGGCGAGACCCAGTACTTC. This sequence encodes CASTLDRGETQYF.

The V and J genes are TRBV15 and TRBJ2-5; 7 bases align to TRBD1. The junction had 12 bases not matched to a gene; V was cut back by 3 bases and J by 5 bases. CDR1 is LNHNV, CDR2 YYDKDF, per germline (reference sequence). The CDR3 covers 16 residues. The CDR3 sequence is CATSSAYRGAWETQYF. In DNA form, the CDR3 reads TGTGCCACCAGCAGCGCCTACAGGGGCGCGTGGGAGACCCAGTACTTC.

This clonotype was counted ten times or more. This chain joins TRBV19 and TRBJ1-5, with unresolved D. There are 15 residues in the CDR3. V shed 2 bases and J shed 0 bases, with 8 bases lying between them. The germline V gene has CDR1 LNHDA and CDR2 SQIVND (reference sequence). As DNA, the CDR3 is TGTGCCAGTAGTATAATTCGGTATAGCAATCAGCCCCAGCATTTT. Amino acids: CASSIIRYSNQPQHF.

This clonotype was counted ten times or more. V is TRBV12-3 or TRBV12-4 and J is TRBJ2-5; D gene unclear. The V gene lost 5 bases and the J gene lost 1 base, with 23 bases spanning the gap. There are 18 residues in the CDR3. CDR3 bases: TGTGCCAGCAGTCCCCGTGGGTTTCCGGGCAGGTTCCAAGAGACCCAGTACTTC. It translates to CASSPRGFPGRFQETQYF.

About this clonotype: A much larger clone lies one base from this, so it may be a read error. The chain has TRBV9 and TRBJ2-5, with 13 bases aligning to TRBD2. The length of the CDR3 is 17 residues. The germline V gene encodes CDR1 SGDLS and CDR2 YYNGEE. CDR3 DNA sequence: TGTGCCAGCAGCGTAGCTACTAGCGGGGGGGTCCAAGAGACCCGGTACTTC. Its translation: CASSVATSGGVQETRYF.

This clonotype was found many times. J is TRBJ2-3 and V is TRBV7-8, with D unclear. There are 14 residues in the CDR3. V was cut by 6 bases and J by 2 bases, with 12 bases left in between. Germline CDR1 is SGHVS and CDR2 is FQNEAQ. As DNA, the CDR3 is TGTGCCAGCAGATTCGGGTCCTCCACAGATACGCAGTATTTT. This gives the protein CASRFGSSTDTQYF.

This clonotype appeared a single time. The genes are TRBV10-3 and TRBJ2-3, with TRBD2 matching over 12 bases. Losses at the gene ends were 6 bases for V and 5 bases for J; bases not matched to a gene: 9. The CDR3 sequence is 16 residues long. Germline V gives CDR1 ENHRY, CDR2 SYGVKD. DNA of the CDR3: TGTGCCATCAGGACTAGCGGGAGTCATAGGGGAGATACGCAGTATTTT. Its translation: CAIRTSGSHRGDTQYF.

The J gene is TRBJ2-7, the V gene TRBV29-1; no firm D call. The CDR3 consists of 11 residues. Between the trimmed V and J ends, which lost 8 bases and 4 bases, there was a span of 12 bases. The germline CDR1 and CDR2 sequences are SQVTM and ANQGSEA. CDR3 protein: CSLSGGYEQYF. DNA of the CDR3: TGCAGCTTGTCCGGTGGGTACGAGCAGTACTTC.

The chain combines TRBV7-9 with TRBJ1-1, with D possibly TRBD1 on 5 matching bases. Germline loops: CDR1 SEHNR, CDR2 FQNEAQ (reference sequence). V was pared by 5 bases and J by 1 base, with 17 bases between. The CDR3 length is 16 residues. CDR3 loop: CASSRTERDWNTEAFF. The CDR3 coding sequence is TGTGCCAGCAGCCGGACGGAAAGGGACTGGAACACTGAAGCTTTCTTT.

The chain's CDR3 is CASSSTGGVGYTF. The CDR3 DNA reads TGTGCCAGCAGCTCGACGGGGGGCGTCGGCTACACCTTC. The rearrangement uses TRBV7-2 and TRBJ1-2; tentatively, D is TRBD1 (6 bases). The CDR3 is 13 amino acids. V gave up 4 bases and J gave up 8 bases, with 14 bases separating them. Per germline, CDR1 SGHTA and CDR2 FQGNSA.

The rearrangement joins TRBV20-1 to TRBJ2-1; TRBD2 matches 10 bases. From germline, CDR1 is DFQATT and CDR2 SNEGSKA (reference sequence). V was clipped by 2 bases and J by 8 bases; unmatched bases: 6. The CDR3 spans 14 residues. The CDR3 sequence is CSARYASGSYEQFF. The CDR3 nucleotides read TGCAGTGCTAGATATGCTAGCGGGAGTTATGAGCAGTTCTTC.

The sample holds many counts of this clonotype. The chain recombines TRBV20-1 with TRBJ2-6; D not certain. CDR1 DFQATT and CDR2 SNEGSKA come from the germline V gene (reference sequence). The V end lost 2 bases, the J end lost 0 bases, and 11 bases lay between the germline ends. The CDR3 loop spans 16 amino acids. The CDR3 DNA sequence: TGCAGTGCTAGACTTTACTTGAGCTCTGGGGCCAACGTCCTGACTTTC. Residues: CSARLYLSSGANVLTF.

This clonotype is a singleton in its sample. CDR3 in DNA: TGTGCCAGCAGCCCTAGCGGGAGGGCCCACGAGCAGTACTTC. It codes for CASSPSGRAHEQYF. The J gene is TRBJ2-7, the V gene TRBV5-4; TRBD2 agrees at 12 bases. The CDR3 runs 14 residues. The germline CDR1 and CDR2 sequences are SGHNT and YYREEE (reference sequence). The J segment lost 5 bases and the V segment lost 4 bases, leaving 4 bases of the junction unmatched.

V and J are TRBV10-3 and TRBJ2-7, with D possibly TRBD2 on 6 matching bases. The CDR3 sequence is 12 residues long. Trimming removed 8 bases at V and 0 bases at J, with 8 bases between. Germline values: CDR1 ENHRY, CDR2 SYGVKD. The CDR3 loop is CAIAGYSYEQYF. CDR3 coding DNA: TGTGCCATCGCGGGATACTCCTACGAGCAGTACTTC.

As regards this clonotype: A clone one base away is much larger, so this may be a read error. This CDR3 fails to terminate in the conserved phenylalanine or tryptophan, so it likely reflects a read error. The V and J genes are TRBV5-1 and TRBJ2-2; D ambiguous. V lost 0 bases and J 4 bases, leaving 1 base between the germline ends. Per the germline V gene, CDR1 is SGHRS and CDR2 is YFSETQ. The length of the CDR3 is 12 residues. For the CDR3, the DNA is TGCGCCAGCAGCTTGGCCACCGGGGAGCTGTTTCTT. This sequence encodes CASSLATGELFL.

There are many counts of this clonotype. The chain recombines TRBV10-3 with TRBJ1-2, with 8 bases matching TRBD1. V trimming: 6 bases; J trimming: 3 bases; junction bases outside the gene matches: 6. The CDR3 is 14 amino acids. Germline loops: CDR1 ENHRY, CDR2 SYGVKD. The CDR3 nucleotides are TGTGCCATCAGGGCCGCAGGGGGCGACTATGGCTACACCTTC. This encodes CAIRAAGGDYGYTF.

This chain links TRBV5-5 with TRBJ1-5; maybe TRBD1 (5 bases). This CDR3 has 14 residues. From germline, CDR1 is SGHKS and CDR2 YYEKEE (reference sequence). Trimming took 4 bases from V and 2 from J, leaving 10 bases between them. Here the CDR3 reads CASSAGAGNQPQHF. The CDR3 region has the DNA TGTGCCAGCAGCGCCGGGGCGGGCAATCAGCCCCAGCATTTT.

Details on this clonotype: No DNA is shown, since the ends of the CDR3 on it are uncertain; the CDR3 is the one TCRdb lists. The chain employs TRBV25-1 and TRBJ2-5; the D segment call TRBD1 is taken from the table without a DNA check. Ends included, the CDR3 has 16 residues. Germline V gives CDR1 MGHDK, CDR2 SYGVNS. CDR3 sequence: CACSARRGRGPETQYF.

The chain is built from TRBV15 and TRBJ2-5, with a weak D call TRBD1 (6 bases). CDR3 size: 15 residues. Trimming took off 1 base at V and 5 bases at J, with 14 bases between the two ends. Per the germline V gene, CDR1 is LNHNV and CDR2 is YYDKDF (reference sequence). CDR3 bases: TGTGCCACCAGCAGAGTTTCAGGGGTGGCCGAGACCCAGTACTTC. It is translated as CATSRVSGVAETQYF.

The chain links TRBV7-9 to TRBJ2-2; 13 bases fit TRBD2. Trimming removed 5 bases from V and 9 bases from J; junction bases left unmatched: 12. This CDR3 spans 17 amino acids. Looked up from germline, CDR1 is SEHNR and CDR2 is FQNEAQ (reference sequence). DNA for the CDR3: TGTGCCAGCAGCCCGATCCGGACTAGCGGGAGAGGCTGGGAGCTGTTTTTT. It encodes CASSPIRTSGRGWELFF.

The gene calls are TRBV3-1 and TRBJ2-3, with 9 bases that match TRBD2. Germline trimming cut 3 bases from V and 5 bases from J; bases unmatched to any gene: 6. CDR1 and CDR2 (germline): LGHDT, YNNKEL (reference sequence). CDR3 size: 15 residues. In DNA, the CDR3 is TGTGCCAGCAGCCAGGCGGGAGGGCCGGGAGATACGCAGTATTTT. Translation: CASSQAGGPGDTQYF.

The CDR3 here is CASSPGTGDNEQYF. For the CDR3, the DNA is TGTGCCAGCAGCCCCGGGACAGGGGACAACGAGCAGTACTTC. The chain recombines TRBV25-1 with TRBJ2-7; the match to TRBD1 covers 10 bases. V dropped 6 bases and J dropped 5; count of bases not matched to a gene: 7. From germline, CDR1 is MGHDK and CDR2 SYGVNS. The CDR3 loop spans 14 amino acids.

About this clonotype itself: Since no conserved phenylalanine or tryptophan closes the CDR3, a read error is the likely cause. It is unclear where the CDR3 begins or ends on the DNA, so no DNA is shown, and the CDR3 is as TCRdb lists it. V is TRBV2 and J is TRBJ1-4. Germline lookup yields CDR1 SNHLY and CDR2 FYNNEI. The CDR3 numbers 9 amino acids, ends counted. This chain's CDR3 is CASSLKGGE.